A single T cell receptor beta chain is shown here with its context. The CDR3 runs to 14 residues. Deletions cut 2 bases from V and 1 base from J, with 8 bases between. Per germline, CDR1 SEHNR and CDR2 FQNEAQ (reference sequence). The data were obtained in a study of blood T cell repertoires in COVID-19. Study at large: Sources were T cells, B-cell-depleted T cells, or PBMCs; the material itself was cDNA or gDNA.

Original data processing: Reference gene primer amplification gave estimated nucleated cell counts. Only in-frame clones appear in the TCRdb table, and some are missing; sequencing was by immunoSEQ multiplex PCR. V, J and clone size are those of that table, while D and trimming were read from the DNA. The data hold just under 95,000 clones, with about four fifths observed a single time. This rearrangement joins TRBV7-9 to TRBJ1-1, with D possibly being TRBD1 (6 bases). The receptor comes from a human donor in a cohort sampled during active COVID-19. Sequencing was done on a sample of peripheral blood. CDR3 DNA sequence: TGTGCCAGCAGCTTAATGGGACAGAACACTGAAGCTTTCTTT. Its translation: CASSLMGQNTEAFF.